What follows is one TCR beta chain and its context. Its specificity is not known. TCRdb's table, derived via immunoSEQ multiplex PCR, lists solely in-frame clones and lacks some. The sample lists roughly 65,000 clones, 85% to 90% occurring once. The data were taken from a study of T cell responses to AZD1222 COVID-19 vaccine. Study-level points and caveats: Clonal diversity was possibly underestimated; the donors were predominantly white British and more often female. The study identified only 6 or 7 AZD1222 recipients as seropositive at baseline. Targeting of unmutated variant regions was reportedly seen in nearly half of spike-specific TCRs. There were repertoire samples only from the period after the peak T cell response.

The sample in question was peripheral blood, obtained on day 0 of AZD1222 vaccination. This TCR was recovered from an adult in good health.

CDR3: CASSSRGYEQYF. The CDR3 DNA sequence: TGTGCCAGCAGCTCGCGGGGTTACGAGCAGTACTTC. The chain couples TRBV14 to TRBJ2-7; D may be TRBD2 (6 bases). From germline, CDR1 is SGHDN and CDR2 FVKESK. The CDR3 is 12 residues long. The V gene lost 5 bases and the J gene lost 4 bases, with 9 bases spanning the gap.